Listed here are 26 T cell receptor beta chains from one sample, sequenced in a study of CD8+ T cells in alopecia areata. The sample's treatment: oral pan-JAK inhibitor, 5-10 mg twice daily. RNA was extracted and reverse transcribed into cDNA as the sequencing template. Clones were sequenced by immunoSEQ multiplex PCR, and TCRdb holds only the in-frame ones, with some missing. This table holds around 150,000 clones, roughly four fifths found once. Sequences were derived from CD8+ T cells sorted from blood, sampled at week 4, from a patient treated with tofacitinib. Source of these receptors: a human donor with alopecia areata.

This clone was picked up a small number of times. CDR3 in amino acids: CASSLLTGALQETQYF. The DNA of the CDR3 is TGTGCCAGCAGCCTTTTAACAGGGGCCCTGCAAGAGACCCAGTACTTC. The chain recombines TRBV7-8 with TRBJ2-5; 7 nucleotides align to TRBD1. Germline V CDR1 and CDR2: SGHVS, FQNEAQ. The CDR3 contains 16 residues. V was pared by 5 bases and J by 2 bases, with 11 bases of the junction left unmatched. Based on the CDR3 plus reference TRBV7-8 and TRBJ2-5, the full variable domain is GAGVSQSPRYKVAKRGQDVALRCDPISGHVSLFWYQQALGQGPEFLTYFQNEAQLDKSGLPSDRFFAERPEGSVSTLKIQRTQQEDSAVYLCASSLLTGALQETQYFGPGTRLLVL.

This clone was observed a few times. The chain couples TRBV10-3 to TRBJ1-5, with TRBD1 as a possible D gene (6 bases). Germline values: CDR1 ENHRY, CDR2 SYGVKD. Trimming cost V 0 bases and J 7 bases, with 10 bases left between them. CDR3 length: 14 residues. The CDR3 bases are TGTGCCATCAGTGAGTCCCAAGGGGGACAGCCCCAGCATTTT. The encoded protein is CAISESQGGQPQHF.

The V gene is TRBV27, the J gene TRBJ2-7, with D unclear. The CDR3 length is 13 residues. The germline gives CDR1 MNHEY, CDR2 SMNVEV (reference sequence). V was clipped by 4 bases and J by 2 bases, with 9 bases between them. CDR3 sequence reads: CASSSVQTYEQYF. CDR3 sequence (DNA): TGTGCCAGCAGTTCAGTCCAGACCTACGAGCAGTACTTC.

The V gene is TRBV27, the J gene TRBJ2-5, with D uncertain. The germline gives CDR1 MNHEY, CDR2 SMNVEV (reference sequence). The CDR3 spans 14 residues. The ends were cut back, 4 bases at V and 3 bases at J, with 12 bases in the middle. In nucleotides, the CDR3 is TGTGCCAGCAGTTCCACCGGGTGGAAAGAGACCCAGTACTTC. Translation: CASSSTGWKETQYF.

The chain recombines TRBV15 with TRBJ2-1, with 10 positions matching TRBD2. This CDR3 region has 17 residues. Trimming removed 5 bases from V and 0 bases from J; junction bases left unmatched: 7. Germline V gene data show CDR1 as LNHNV and CDR2 as YYDKDF (reference sequence). The CDR3 is CATSVRAGGSSYNEQFF. CDR3 in DNA: TGTGCCACCAGCGTCAGAGCGGGGGGGAGCTCCTACAATGAGCAGTTCTTC.

This chain links TRBV7-9 with TRBJ2-7; 10 bases map to TRBD1. The ends lost 0 bases at V and 2 bases at J; junction bases unmatched: 4. CDR1 and CDR2 (germline): SEHNR, FQNEAQ (reference sequence). This CDR3 spans 16 amino acids. CDR3 protein: CASSLAGQGRAYEQYF. For the CDR3, the DNA is TGTGCCAGCAGCTTAGCGGGACAGGGGAGAGCCTACGAGCAGTACTTC.

The gene calls are TRBV30 and TRBJ2-1; 8 nucleotides line up with TRBD2. Germline trimming cut 4 bases from V and 2 bases from J; bases unmatched to any gene: 1. CDR1 is GTSNPN and CDR2 is SVGIG in the germline V gene (reference sequence). CDR3 length equals 13 residues. The CDR3 spells CAWTGGTYNEQFF. CDR3 coding DNA: TGTGCCTGGACGGGGGGGACCTACAATGAGCAGTTCTTC.

The genes are TRBV12-5 and TRBJ1-1, with a weak D call TRBD1 (6 bases). In germline, CDR1 is LGHNT, CDR2 FRNRAP. The CDR3 is made up of 16 amino acids. V was trimmed by 3 bases and J by 9 bases, leaving 23 bases between them. In DNA, the CDR3 is TGTGCTAGTGGTTTTGCCCCCGGGACACTCGCCACCCAAGCTTTCTTT. It translates to CASGFAPGTLATQAFF.

This clone was picked up one time. V gene TRBV4-1 combines with J gene TRBJ2-3; D possibly uses TRBD1 or TRBD2 (5 bases each). The CDR3 is 16 amino acids. Deletions cut 4 bases from V and 0 bases from J, with 14 bases between. Per germline, CDR1 MGHRA and CDR2 YSYEKL. Here the CDR3 DNA reads TGCGCCAGCAGCCCCCCCGTGGGGGTGAGCACAGATACGCAGTATTTT. It yields the protein CASSPPVGVSTDTQYF.

The chain joins TRBV25-1 to TRBJ2-1; no clear D. CDR1 is MGHDK, CDR2 SYGVNS, per germline. V gave up 3 bases and J gave up 3 bases, with 3 bases separating them. The CDR3 is 12 residues long. CDR3 loop: CASSEFYNEQFF. The CDR3 DNA reads TGTGCCAGCAGTGAGTTCTACAATGAGCAGTTCTTC.

There are a few counts of this clone. V is TRBV13 and J is TRBJ2-7; 11 bases match TRBD1. Germline loops: CDR1 PRHDT, CDR2 FYEKMQ (reference sequence). Trimming at V came to 5 bases and at J to 5 bases, leaving 5 bases not matched to a gene. This CDR3 has 14 residues. The CDR3 is CASSLGQGADEQYF. The CDR3 nucleotides are TGTGCCAGCAGCCTCGGACAGGGGGCCGACGAGCAGTACTTC.

V gene TRBV4-3 combines with J gene TRBJ2-7; D not certain. V was pared by 1 base and J by 6 bases, with 13 bases between. CDR3 length: 14 amino acids. CDR1 and CDR2 (germline): LGHNA, YSLEER. CDR3 sequence: CASSQVAAAREQYF. The CDR3, as DNA: TGCGCCAGCAGCCAAGTCGCGGCGGCACGCGAGCAGTACTTC.

The genes are TRBV29-1 and TRBJ2-5; weak D call: TRBD2 (5 bases). Trimming shortened V by 0 bases and J by 11 bases, and 13 bases separated the two germline ends. The CDR3 contains 12 residues. Germline V gene sequence: CDR1 SQVTM, CDR2 ANQGSEA. This CDR3 reads CSVEDLREGQYF. The CDR3, as DNA: TGCAGCGTTGAAGATCTTCGGGAAGGGCAGTACTTC.

This clone was seen just once. The CDR3 DNA is TGCGCCAGCAGCCTGGGACAGCTGGTGGGTGAAAAACTGTTTTTT. Protein: CASSLGQLVGEKLFF. J is TRBJ1-4 and V is TRBV4-1, with 7 bases lining up with TRBD1. Losses at the gene ends were 4 bases for V and 7 bases for J; bases not matched to a gene: 9. Germline assignment: CDR1 MGHRA and CDR2 YSYEKL. The CDR3 totals 15 residues.

The chain recombines TRBV27 with TRBJ2-2, with 8 nucleotides matching TRBD1. This CDR3 has 13 amino acids. CDR1 and CDR2 from the germline V gene are MNHEY and SMNVEV (reference sequence). V was clipped by 7 bases and J by 6 bases; unmatched bases: 4. CDR3 coding DNA: TGTGCCAGCAAGACACAGGGGGCCGGGGAGCTGTTTTTT. It yields the protein CASKTQGAGELFF.

This chain uses TRBV30 with TRBJ2-7; D call uncertain. The CDR3 is made up of 15 amino acids. Trimming took off 3 bases at V and 0 bases at J, with 15 bases between the two ends. The germline gives CDR1 GTSNPN, CDR2 SVGIG (reference sequence). The DNA of the CDR3 is TGTGCCTGGAGAGGATTACGGCCGAGCTCCTACGAGCAGTACTTC. Its protein product is CAWRGLRPSSYEQYF.

Details on this clone: The junction shows a germline mismatch at one end, possibly a read error. This chain links TRBV13 with TRBJ2-2; D might be TRBD1 (5 bases). The CDR3 extends over 15 amino acids. The germline V gene encodes CDR1 PRHDT and CDR2 FYEKMQ (reference sequence). The CDR3 sequence is CASSLGYRSTGELFF. In nucleotides, the CDR3 is TGTGCCAGCAGCCTAGGATACAGGAGTACCGGGGAGCTGTTTTTT. Drawing the rest from reference TRBV13 and TRBJ2-2, the complete variable domain is AAGVIQSPRHLIKEKRETATLKCYPIPRHDTVYWYQQGPGQDPQFLISFYEKMQSDKGSIPDRFSAQQFSDYHSELNMSSLELGDSALYFCASSLGYRSTGELFFGEGSRLTVL.

V gene TRBV29-1 combines with J gene TRBJ1-1, with 7 bases identical to TRBD1. V was clipped by 6 bases and J by 4 bases; unmatched bases: 8. The V gene's germline CDR1 is SQVTM and CDR2 ANQGSEA. This CDR3 contains 13 residues. CDR3 residues: CSVRGGATTEAFF. As DNA, the CDR3 is TGCAGCGTGAGAGGGGGCGCGACCACTGAAGCTTTCTTT.

This clone was picked up a small number of times. V gene TRBV2 combines with J gene TRBJ2-3; weak D call: TRBD1 (5 bases). The length of the CDR3 is 12 residues. The germline CDR1 and CDR2 sequences are SNHLY and FYNNEI. Trimming removed 1 base from V and 8 bases from J, with 7 bases in between. CDR3: CASSEGRGTQYF. The CDR3 nucleotides read TGTGCCAGCAGTGAAGGAAGGGGTACGCAGTATTTT.

In DNA form, the CDR3 reads TGTGCCAGCAGCCTGTCCCCTTCGGGCGGGGGGTTTCGAACCTACGAGCAGTACTTC. This sequence encodes CASSLSPSGGGFRTYEQYF. The chain uses TRBV5-4 and TRBJ2-7; 8 nucleotides match TRBD2. The CDR3 has 19 residues. Germline assignment: CDR1 SGHNT and CDR2 YYREEE (reference sequence). The V and J ends lost 4 bases and 2 bases, in that order; junction bases with no gene match: 20.

The chain joins TRBV13 to TRBJ1-1, with D uncertain. This CDR3 is built from 13 residues. V was shortened by 5 bases and J by 4 bases, with 11 bases between the two germline ends. Germline loops: CDR1 PRHDT, CDR2 FYEKMQ (reference sequence). The CDR3 DNA follows: TGTGCCAGCAGCCCCCCGGGAGCCACTGAAGCTTTCTTT. Its protein is CASSPPGATEAFF.

The rearrangement uses TRBV9 and TRBJ2-1; tentatively, D is TRBD1 or TRBD2 (6 bases each). The CDR3 sequence is 12 residues long. CDR1 is SGDLS and CDR2 is YYNGEE in the germline V gene. The V end was cut by 4 bases, the J end by 10 bases, with 12 bases between. In DNA, the CDR3 is TGTGCCAGCAGCTTAGGAGGGGGAGAGCAGTTCTTC. Protein: CASSLGGGEQFF.

The chain couples TRBV29-1 to TRBJ2-7; 8 nucleotides line up with TRBD1. V shed 1 base and J 3 bases; nucleotides not matched to a gene: 8. Germline V CDR1 and CDR2: SQVTM, ANQGSEA. CDR3 length equals 15 residues. This CDR3 reads CSVEVLGTGDYEQYF. CDR3 DNA: TGCAGCGTTGAAGTCCTCGGGACAGGCGACTACGAGCAGTACTTC.

V is TRBV7-9 and J is TRBJ2-7, with 9 bases identical to TRBD1. The CDR3 runs 15 residues. Germline V gives CDR1 SEHNR, CDR2 FQNEAQ (reference sequence). Trimming took 4 bases from V and 2 from J; bases not matched to a gene: 6. DNA of the CDR3: TGTGCCAGCAGCTCCCCGGACAGGGGTCCCTACGAGCAGTACTTC. It encodes CASSSPDRGPYEQYF.

CDR3 bases: TGTGCCAGCAGCCTCGGGACTAGCGGGGGCCCTGAGCAGTTCTTC. This sequence encodes CASSLGTSGGPEQFF. The genes are TRBV7-6 and TRBJ2-1, with TRBD2 matching over 14 bases. V trimming: 5 bases; J trimming: 9 bases; junction bases outside the gene matches: 6. The length of the CDR3 is 15 residues. Germline V CDR1 and CDR2: SGHVS, FNYEAQ.

The chain combines TRBV4-1 with TRBJ1-2; D not resolved. The V gene lost 6 bases and the J gene lost 2 bases, with 10 bases spanning the gap. The CDR3 runs to 13 residues. CDR1 and CDR2 (germline): MGHRA, YSYEKL. CDR3 in amino acids: CASSSYTNYGYTF. CDR3 DNA sequence: TGCGCCAGCAGTTCCTACACGAACTATGGCTACACCTTC.